One and the same sample provided the 13 T cell receptor beta chains below, sequenced in a study of blood T cell repertoires in COVID-19. Libraries were prepared by immunoSEQ multiplex PCR; TCRdb keeps only in-frame clonotypes and omits some of them. The sample contains 270,000 or so clones, roughly 89% of which appear only once. Sequenced material: peripheral blood. These receptors all come from a woman aged 35 to 49 who had recovered from COVID-19.

The rearrangement joins TRBV20-1 to TRBJ2-1; a weak D match, TRBD1 (5 bases). Germline V gene data show CDR1 as DFQATT and CDR2 as SNEGSKA (reference sequence). This CDR3 has 12 amino acids. The V and J ends lost 3 bases and 3 bases respectively, with 6 bases between them. CDR3 loop: CSASQGYNEQFF. Here the CDR3 DNA reads TGCAGTGCTAGTCAGGGCTACAATGAGCAGTTCTTC.

The rearrangement uses TRBV15 and TRBJ2-7; D perhaps matches TRBD2 (6 bases). Germline CDR1 LNHNV, CDR2 YYDKDF (reference sequence). The CDR3 contains 14 residues. Trimming removed 9 bases at V and 0 bases at J, with 15 bases between. CDR3 DNA: TGTGCCACGAGTAGAGGAGGGTACTCCTACGAGCAGTACTTC. Amino acid sequence: CATSRGGYSYEQYF.

This chain joins TRBV27 and TRBJ2-7; 9 bases align to TRBD2. The germline gives CDR1 MNHEY, CDR2 SMNVEV (reference sequence). V trimming: 7 bases; J trimming: 0 bases; junction bases outside the gene matches: 7. The CDR3 is 15 amino acids. CDR3 bases: TGTGCCAGCACTGCCCTGACTAGCGGCTCCTACGAGCAGTACTTC. Residues: CASTALTSGSYEQYF.

J is TRBJ2-5 and V is TRBV13, with a tentative D call TRBD2 (6 bases). Deletions cut 4 bases from V and 5 bases from J, with 29 bases between. Per germline, CDR1 PRHDT and CDR2 FYEKMQ (reference sequence). This CDR3 has 19 amino acids. The CDR3 DNA reads as TGTGCCAGCAGCTCCACCCCGTCTCGACTAGTTGGGGAGAGGGAGACCCAGTACTTC. Its protein is CASSSTPSRLVGERETQYF.

The chain links TRBV19 to TRBJ2-5; TRBD2 might be the D (5 bases). CDR3 length: 15 residues. The germline CDR1 and CDR2 sequences are LNHDA and SQIVND (reference sequence). Between the trimmed V and J ends, which lost 6 bases and 5 bases, there was a span of 19 bases. The DNA for the CDR3 is TGTGCCAGTAGCGGACGGACTGCTTCGGGGGAGACCCAGTACTTC. Amino acids: CASSGRTASGETQYF.

In this sample, this clone turned up a few times. This chain joins TRBV5-4 and TRBJ2-1; the match to TRBD2 covers 11 bases. CDR3 size: 16 residues. Germline V gene data show CDR1 as SGHNT and CDR2 as YYREEE (reference sequence). Trimming took 5 bases from V and 4 from J; bases not matched to a gene: 8. The CDR3 is CASRDTSGRGYNEQFF. The CDR3 DNA sequence: TGTGCCAGCAGGGACACTAGCGGGAGAGGGTACAATGAGCAGTTCTTC.

This chain uses TRBV19 with TRBJ1-3, with a weak D call TRBD1 (5 bases). The V and J ends lost 9 bases and 0 bases respectively, with 12 bases between them. CDR1 is LNHDA and CDR2 is SQIVND in the germline V gene (reference sequence). This CDR3 spans 14 amino acids. Here the CDR3 DNA reads TGTGCCAGCCTCGACAGCCACTCTGGAAACACCATATATTTT. Protein product: CASLDSHSGNTIYF.

This chain uses TRBV7-2 with TRBJ1-1; D gene unclear. Per the germline V gene, CDR1 is SGHTA and CDR2 is FQGNSA. The CDR3 consists of 14 residues. The V end was cut by 3 bases, the J end by 1 base, with 9 bases between. The CDR3 here is CASSFGSSNTEAFF. The CDR3 DNA reads as TGTGCCAGCAGCTTTGGCAGTTCGAACACTGAAGCTTTCTTT.

This chain connects TRBV10-3 to TRBJ1-4, with 8 bases aligning to TRBD1. The CDR3 consists of 14 residues. CDR1 and CDR2 (germline): ENHRY, SYGVKD. The junction had 6 bases not matched to a gene; V was cut back by 6 bases and J by 6 bases. The CDR3 loop reads CAIRDRVEDEKLFF. CDR3 DNA sequence: TGTGCCATCAGGGACAGGGTGGAGGATGAAAAACTGTTTTTT.

This rearrangement joins TRBV4-1 to TRBJ1-1; a possible D gene is TRBD1 (5 bases). The germline V gene has CDR1 MGHRA and CDR2 YSYEKL. This CDR3 comprises 15 residues. V lost 0 bases, J lost 7 bases, and 15 bases lay in between. The CDR3 coding sequence is TGCGCCAGCAGCCAAGATAGGACATCCGGTGGTGAAGCTTTCTTT. Translating it yields CASSQDRTSGGEAFF.

This clone was picked up a small number of times. The chain uses TRBV11-3 and TRBJ1-1; no definite D call. The CDR3 has 12 amino acids. Trimming removed 5 bases from V and 7 bases from J, with 11 bases in between. From germline, CDR1 is SGHNT and CDR2 YENEEA. CDR3 in amino acids: CASSPGVNEAFF. Here the CDR3 DNA reads TGTGCCAGCAGCCCCGGAGTGAATGAAGCTTTCTTT.

CDR3 region: CASSFFVAGGTETQYF. The CDR3 DNA reads as TGTGCCAGCAGCTTTTTTGTCGCAGGGGGCACAGAGACCCAGTACTTC. This chain uses TRBV7-9 with TRBJ2-5; the match to TRBD1 covers 8 bases. The CDR3 totals 16 residues. The germline CDR1 and CDR2 sequences are SEHNR and FQNEAQ (reference sequence). The junction had 10 bases not matched to a gene; V was cut back by 3 bases and J by 4 bases.

The chain employs TRBV29-1 and TRBJ2-5; 7 bases line up with TRBD2. This CDR3 region has 14 residues. Germline values: CDR1 SQVTM, CDR2 ANQGSEA. Germline trimming cut 8 bases from V and 2 bases from J; bases unmatched to any gene: 11. The CDR3 is CSTCSASGQETQYF. In nucleotides, the CDR3 is TGCAGCACTTGTTCGGCTAGCGGTCAAGAGACCCAGTACTTC.